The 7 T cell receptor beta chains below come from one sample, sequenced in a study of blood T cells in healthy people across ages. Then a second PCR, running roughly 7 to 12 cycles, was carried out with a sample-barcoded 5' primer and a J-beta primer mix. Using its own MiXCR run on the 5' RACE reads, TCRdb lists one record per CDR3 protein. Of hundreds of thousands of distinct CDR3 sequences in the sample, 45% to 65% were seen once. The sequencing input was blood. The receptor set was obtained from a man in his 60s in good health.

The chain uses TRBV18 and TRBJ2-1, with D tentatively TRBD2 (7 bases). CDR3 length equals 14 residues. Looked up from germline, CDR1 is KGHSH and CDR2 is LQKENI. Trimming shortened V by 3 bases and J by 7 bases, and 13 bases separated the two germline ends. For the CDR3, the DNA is TGTGCCAGCTCACCGGGAGGGGGGGCGAATGAGCAGTTCTTC. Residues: CASSPGGGANEQFF.

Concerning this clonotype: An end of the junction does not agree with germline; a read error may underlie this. The CDR3 loop reads CASSPDTNNSSLHF. The CDR3 nucleotides are TGTGCCAGCAGTCCGGACACCAATAATTCATCCCTCCACTTT. This chain links TRBV6-1 with TRBJ1-6; tentatively, D is TRBD1 (5 bases). This CDR3 contains 14 residues. Germline V CDR1 and CDR2: MNHNS, SASEGT.

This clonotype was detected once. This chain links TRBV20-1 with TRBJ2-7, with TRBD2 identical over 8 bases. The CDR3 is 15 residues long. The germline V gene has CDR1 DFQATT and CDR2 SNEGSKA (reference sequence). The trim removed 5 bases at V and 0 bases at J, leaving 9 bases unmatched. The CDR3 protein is CSAHGGGGSSYEQYF. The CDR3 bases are TGCAGTGCTCACGGGGGCGGGGGGTCCTCCTACGAGCAGTACTTC.

The CDR3 region has the DNA TGCAGTGCTAGAGATGGGGCAGGGGGCGGCTACGAGCAGTACTTC. This encodes CSARDGAGGGYEQYF. The rearrangement joins TRBV20-1 to TRBJ2-7, with 8 bases aligning to TRBD1. The CDR3 sequence is 15 residues long. V gave up 0 bases and J gave up 3 bases; unmatched junction bases: 7. From germline, CDR1 is DFQATT and CDR2 SNEGSKA (reference sequence).

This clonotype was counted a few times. The CDR3 DNA sequence: TGTGCCATCAGTGAGGAAGGGCGCGGGGGAGGATCGGGCTACACCTTC. It is translated as CAISEEGRGGGSGYTF. The chain joins TRBV10-3 to TRBJ1-2; TRBD1 might be the D (5 bases). The CDR3 spans 16 residues. Germline CDR1 ENHRY, CDR2 SYGVKD. V gave up 2 bases and J gave up 8 bases, with 21 bases separating them.

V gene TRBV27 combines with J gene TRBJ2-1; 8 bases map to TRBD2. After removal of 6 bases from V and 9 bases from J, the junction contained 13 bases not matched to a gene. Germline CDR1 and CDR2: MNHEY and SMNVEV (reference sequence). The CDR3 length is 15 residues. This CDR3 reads CASSVAGRALSEQFF. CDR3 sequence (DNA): TGTGCCAGCAGCGTAGCGGGGAGGGCCCTCAGTGAGCAGTTCTTC.

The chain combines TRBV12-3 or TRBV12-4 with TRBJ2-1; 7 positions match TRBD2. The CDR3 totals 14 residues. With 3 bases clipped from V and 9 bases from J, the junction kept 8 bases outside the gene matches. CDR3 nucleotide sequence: TGTGCCAGCAGTTTTGCGCCTAGCGGCACTGAGCAGTTCTTC. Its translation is CASSFAPSGTEQFF.